The 7 T cell receptor beta chains presented below share a single source sample, sequenced in a study of T-cell memory formation after mild COVID-19. TCRdb re-derived calls from the 5' RACE reads in MiXCR, one entry per CDR3 protein. The repertoire includes roughly 620,000 distinct CDR3 sequences, more than 15% of them detected once, and about 12% sits in the top ten. The specimen sequenced was PBMCs or a T cell subset sorted from them (not recorded which). Source of these receptors: an adult woman who had mild COVID-19 (a few samples of this study predate the infection). Cell type and time point are not known.

The chain couples TRBV2 to TRBJ2-7; 7 bases agree with TRBD2. After removal of 5 bases from V and 0 bases from J, the junction contained 7 bases not matched to a gene. Germline lookup yields CDR1 SNHLY and CDR2 FYNNEI. CDR3 length equals 15 residues. The CDR3 DNA reads TGTGCCAGCAGTACTAGCGCCGCGCTCTCCTACGAGCAGTACTTC. It translates to CASSTSAALSYEQYF.

The rearrangement uses TRBV29-1 and TRBJ2-1; 8 bases align to TRBD2. The germline V gene has CDR1 SQVTM and CDR2 ANQGSEA. The CDR3 length is 13 residues. The J segment lost 9 bases and the V segment lost 4 bases, leaving 8 bases of the junction unmatched. The CDR3 DNA follows: TGCAGCGTTGTGGCGGGAGGTGGGGGTGAGCAGTTCTTC. This codes for CSVVAGGGGEQFF.

This clonotype was picked up a small number of times. This sequence joins TRBV5-1 and TRBJ1-5; 7 bases map to TRBD1. Per germline, CDR1 SGHRS and CDR2 YFSETQ. The CDR3 spans 16 residues. V shed 0 bases, J shed 4 bases, and the junction held 7 bases outside the gene matches. CDR3 region: CASSLEGADPNQPQHF. CDR3 nucleotide sequence: TGCGCCAGCAGCTTGGAGGGGGCCGACCCGAATCAGCCCCAGCATTTT.

The rearrangement links TRBV5-5 to TRBJ2-2; no clear D gene. V lost 0 bases and J lost 7, with 10 bases in between. In germline, CDR1 is SGHKS, CDR2 YYEKEE (reference sequence). This CDR3 has 14 amino acids. CDR3 coding DNA: TGTGCCAGCAGCTTGGGGCAAACGGACGGGGAGCTGTTTTTT. This codes for CASSLGQTDGELFF.

The genes are TRBV12-3 or TRBV12-4 and TRBJ2-5, with no clear D. This CDR3 has 14 amino acids. V lost 5 bases and J 5 bases, leaving 15 bases between the germline ends. CDR3 in DNA: TGTGCCAGCAGTCCGGAAGTCTGGCGGGAGACCCAGTACTTC. Translating it yields CASSPEVWRETQYF.

This clonotype occurred a few times. V usage is TRBV24-1 and J usage is TRBJ2-3; tentative D call: TRBD2 (7 bases). The CDR3 is 15 amino acids. The germline V and J ends were trimmed by 7 bases and 1 base, with 14 bases remaining between them. Germline V gene lookup returns CDR1 KGHDR and CDR2 SFDVKD. CDR3 residues: CATSLGGAGTDTQYF. Here the CDR3 DNA reads TGTGCCACCAGCTTAGGGGGGGCGGGCACAGATACGCAGTATTTT.

V usage is TRBV18 and J usage is TRBJ1-6, with TRBD1 identical over 7 bases. Trimming took 3 bases from V and 5 from J; bases not matched to a gene: 1. This CDR3 has 14 amino acids. Germline loops: CDR1 KGHSH, CDR2 LQKENI. The CDR3 DNA reads as TGTGCCAGCTCACCGGGACAGAATAATTCACCCCTCCACTTT. This sequence encodes CASSPGQNNSPLHF.